One sample yielded the 32 T cell receptor beta chains listed below, sequenced in a study of T cells in tuberculosis. Only in-frame clones appear in the TCRdb table, and some are missing; sequencing was by immunoSEQ multiplex PCR. Of just under 45,000 clones detected, about 94% appear once; the ten largest clones hold 1.9%. The specimen sequenced was PBMCs. These receptors all come from a donor aged 10 to 29 with latent tuberculosis or without tuberculosis infection. Some clones in this sample may be carry-over from other donors' samples.

This chain uses TRBV7-2 with TRBJ2-3; possibly TRBD1 for D (7 bases). CDR1 is SGHTA, CDR2 FQGNSA, per germline. Trimming took off 5 bases at V and 4 bases at J, with 16 bases between the two ends. The CDR3 length is 15 residues. This chain's CDR3 is CASSDPDRDSDTQYF. The DNA of the CDR3 is TGTGCCAGCAGCGATCCTGACAGGGACTCAGATACGCAGTATTTT.

DNA for the CDR3: TGTGCCAGCTCTACGTGGGCAGGGGGTACCTACGAGCAGTACTTC. It codes for CASSTWAGGTYEQYF. The chain combines TRBV27 with TRBJ2-7; 7 nucleotides agree with TRBD1. CDR1 is MNHEY, CDR2 SMNVEV, per germline (reference sequence). The CDR3 length is 15 residues. After removal of 8 bases from V and 2 bases from J, the junction contained 12 bases not matched to a gene.

This clone was seen a handful of times. The chain carries TRBV28 and TRBJ1-1, with D possibly being TRBD1 (6 bases). CDR3 length: 16 amino acids. V was cut by 6 bases and J by 5 bases, with 22 bases left in between. CDR1 and CDR2 from the germline V gene are MDHEN and SYDVKM. CDR3 loop: CASSPIGTMARTEAFF. The CDR3 nucleotides read TGTGCCAGCAGCCCGATCGGGACAATGGCCAGGACTGAAGCTTTCTTT.

The chain is built from TRBV29-1 and TRBJ1-3; D is unresolved. Trimming pared 3 bases from V and 2 bases from J, leaving 5 bases between. The CDR3 covers 12 residues. CDR1 and CDR2 (germline): SQVTM, ANQGSEA. This CDR3 is CSVDNTGNTIYF. The CDR3 nucleotides are TGCAGCGTTGATAATACTGGAAACACCATATATTTT.

V gene TRBV5-4 combines with J gene TRBJ2-7, with TRBD1 matching 10 bases. With V trimmed by 4 bases and J by 3 bases, 7 bases remained unmatched. The germline gives CDR1 SGHNT, CDR2 YYREEE (reference sequence). This CDR3 spans 15 amino acids. CDR3 amino acids: CASSTGQGEFYEQYF. The CDR3 bases are TGTGCCAGCAGCACCGGACAGGGGGAATTCTACGAGCAGTACTTC. Full variable domain (missing parts from reference TRBV5-4 and TRBJ2-7): ETGVTQSPTHLIKTRGQQVTLRCSSQSGHNTVSWYQQALGQGPQFIFQYYREEENGRGNFPPRFSGLQFPNYSSELNVNALELDDSALYLCASSTGQGEFYEQYFGPGTRLTVT.

J is TRBJ1-1 and V is TRBV4-1; D uncertain. In germline, CDR1 is MGHRA, CDR2 YSYEKL. Trimming removed 4 bases from V and 6 bases from J, with 12 bases in between. The CDR3 spans 13 residues. CDR3 sequence reads: CASSPGVSAEAFF. The CDR3 DNA reads as TGCGCCAGCAGCCCCGGGGTTAGCGCTGAAGCTTTCTTT.

V and J are TRBV6-6 and TRBJ2-3; D ambiguous. CDR1 and CDR2 (germline): MNHNY, SVGAGI (reference sequence). The CDR3 sequence is 14 residues long. V lost 4 bases, J lost 4 bases, and 12 bases lay in between. CDR3 amino acids: CASSSRSNSDTQYF. For the CDR3, the DNA is TGTGCCAGCAGTTCCCGGAGTAATTCAGATACGCAGTATTTT.

The rearrangement links TRBV4-2 to TRBJ2-3; tentatively, D is TRBD2 (6 bases). The CDR3 runs 18 residues. Per the germline V gene, CDR1 is LGHNA and CDR2 is YNFKEQ. With 0 bases removed from V and 2 bases from J, the gap between germline ends came to 18 bases. DNA of the CDR3: TGTGCCAGCAGCCAAGATTTCTTGAGGGGCGGGACCACAGATACGCAGTATTTT. The encoded protein is CASSQDFLRGGTTDTQYF.

The chain's CDR3 is CASSRGREITGELFF. Written as DNA, the CDR3 is TGTGCCAGCAGCCGGGGGCGGGAGATAACCGGGGAGCTGTTTTTT. The chain uses TRBV11-1 and TRBJ2-2; weak D call: TRBD2 (7 bases). The V end lost 5 bases, the J end lost 5 bases, and 15 bases lay between the germline ends. The CDR3 covers 15 residues. Germline V CDR1 and CDR2: SGHAT, FQDESV (reference sequence). Complete variable domain (other parts from reference TRBV11-1 and TRBJ2-2): EAEVAQSPRYKITEKSQAVAFWCDPISGHATLYWYRQILGQGPELLVQFQDESVVDDSQLPKDRFSAERLKGVDSTLKIQPAELGDSAMYLCASSRGREITGELFFGEGSRLTVL.

The V gene is TRBV9, the J gene TRBJ2-1, with D tentatively TRBD2 (6 bases). The length of the CDR3 is 16 residues. V gave up 0 bases and J gave up 0 bases, with 10 bases separating them. Germline V gene lookup returns CDR1 SGDLS and CDR2 YYNGEE. For the CDR3, the DNA is TGTGCCAGCAGCGTAGCTCAGGGACTCTCCTACAATGAGCAGTTCTTC. Its translation: CASSVAQGLSYNEQFF.

The V and J genes are TRBV7-9 and TRBJ2-3; TRBD1 aligns across 9 bases. The J segment lost 14 bases and the V segment lost 5 bases, leaving 8 bases of the junction unmatched. The CDR3 has 12 amino acids. Germline loops: CDR1 SEHNR, CDR2 FQNEAQ (reference sequence). The CDR3 sequence: CASSQTGTGWYF. As DNA, the CDR3 is TGTGCCAGCAGCCAAACCGGGACAGGGTGGTATTTT.

This chain connects TRBV5-4 to TRBJ2-1; 8 bases agree with TRBD2. The germline CDR1 and CDR2 sequences are SGHNT and YYREEE (reference sequence). Germline trimming cut 0 bases from V and 3 bases from J; bases unmatched to any gene: 11. The CDR3 extends over 18 amino acids. CDR3 coding DNA: TGTGCCAGCAGCTTGGGATCCAGCGGGAGAAGACTCTACAATGAGCAGTTCTTC. The encoded protein is CASSLGSSGRRLYNEQFF.

V is TRBV4-1 and J is TRBJ1-5; D call uncertain. The V gene lost 4 bases and the J gene lost 2 bases, with 9 bases spanning the gap. The CDR3 spans 14 residues. CDR1 and CDR2 (germline): MGHRA, YSYEKL. Here the CDR3 reads CASSRLSRNQPQHF. The CDR3 DNA follows: TGCGCCAGCAGCCGCCTAAGTCGCAATCAGCCCCAGCATTTT.

The chain employs TRBV28 and TRBJ1-1; possible D gene TRBD1, 5 bases. Trimming removed 4 bases from V and 4 bases from J, with 10 bases in between. The CDR3 length is 13 residues. The germline V gene encodes CDR1 MDHEN and CDR2 SYDVKM. The DNA for the CDR3 is TGTGCCAGCAGTTGGACAAAAGCCACTGAAGCTTTCTTT. Its translation: CASSWTKATEAFF.

The rearrangement uses TRBV28 and TRBJ2-7, with TRBD1 identical over 9 bases. Germline V lookup: CDR1 MDHEN, CDR2 SYDVKM. With V trimmed by 3 bases and J by 5 bases, 8 bases remained unmatched. CDR3 length equals 15 residues. The chain's CDR3 is CASSLSGQGYDEQYF. In DNA, the CDR3 is TGTGCCAGCAGTTTGAGTGGACAGGGGTATGACGAGCAGTACTTC.

This chain connects TRBV19 to TRBJ2-3; 11 nucleotides agree with TRBD2. V lost 3 bases, J lost 4 bases, and 6 bases stayed unmatched. This CDR3 has 16 amino acids. Germline-derived CDR1 and CDR2 are LNHDA and SQIVND (reference sequence). The CDR3 coding sequence is TGTGCCAGTAGTATGCTAGCGGGAGGAGTTGCAGATACGCAGTATTTT. Translating gives CASSMLAGGVADTQYF.

The V gene is TRBV25-1, the J gene TRBJ2-3, with 11 bases fitting TRBD1. The ends lost 0 bases at V and 4 bases at J; junction bases unmatched: 6. This CDR3 comprises 17 residues. The germline V gene has CDR1 MGHDK and CDR2 SYGVNS. The CDR3 protein is CASSEYPGQGASDTQYF. The CDR3 DNA is TGTGCCAGCAGTGAATATCCCGGACAGGGGGCGTCAGATACGCAGTATTTT.

This clone was detected once. J is TRBJ1-2 and V is TRBV5-1; the match to TRBD1 covers 8 bases. This CDR3 has 16 amino acids. J was trimmed by 9 bases and V by 0 bases; bases with no gene match: 13. The germline V gene encodes CDR1 SGHRS and CDR2 YFSETQ. The CDR3 protein is CASSLAGEGQGGSYTF. The CDR3 bases are TGCGCCAGCAGCTTGGCCGGGGAAGGACAGGGAGGGAGCTACACCTTC.

V and J are TRBV14 and TRBJ2-5; the match to TRBD2 covers 8 bases. The J segment lost 1 base and the V segment lost 0 bases, leaving 1 base of the junction unmatched. Germline lookup yields CDR1 SGHDN and CDR2 FVKESK. CDR3 length: 15 residues. CDR3 DNA sequence: TGTGCCAGCAGCCAAGATACTAGCGGCCAAGAGACCCAGTACTTC. The encoded protein is CASSQDTSGQETQYF.

V is TRBV19 and J is TRBJ2-6; 8 bases agree with TRBD1. The junction had 5 bases not matched to a gene; V was cut back by 4 bases and J by 0 bases. This CDR3 is 17 amino acids long. Per germline, CDR1 LNHDA and CDR2 SQIVND (reference sequence). DNA for the CDR3: TGTGCCAGTAGTACGGGACAGGCACCCTCTGGGGCCAACGTCCTGACTTTC. The encoded protein is CASSTGQAPSGANVLTF.

The chain combines TRBV2 with TRBJ2-1; 11 nucleotides agree with TRBD2. V shed 9 bases and J 7 bases; nucleotides not matched to a gene: 8. Germline-derived CDR1 and CDR2 are SNHLY and FYNNEI. The CDR3 runs 14 residues. CDR3 protein: CARLRTSGRNEQFF. In DNA, the CDR3 is TGTGCCAGACTTCGGACTAGCGGGCGAAATGAGCAGTTCTTC.

This clone is a singleton in its sample. The genes are TRBV19 and TRBJ2-2; D possibly corresponds to TRBD2 (5 bases). Trimming removed 3 bases at V and 5 bases at J, with 16 bases between. Germline V CDR1 and CDR2: LNHDA, SQIVND (reference sequence). CDR3 length: 16 residues. The CDR3 is CASSMRTGWETGELFF. CDR3 coding DNA: TGTGCCAGTAGTATGAGGACGGGTTGGGAGACCGGGGAGCTGTTTTTT.

The rearrangement joins TRBV9 to TRBJ1-2; no clear D gene. Trimming left V 4 bases short and J 0 bases short, with 7 bases between. This CDR3 comprises 13 residues. Germline CDR1 is SGDLS and CDR2 is YYNGEE. The DNA of the CDR3 is TGTGCCAGCAGCCCCGACACTAACTATGGCTACACCTTC. Translated, it gives CASSPDTNYGYTF.

This clone has only one observation. This sequence joins TRBV29-1 and TRBJ2-5; 7 nucleotides match TRBD1. Trimming cost V 5 bases and J 5 bases; bases outside gene matches: 8. Germline loops: CDR1 SQVTM, CDR2 ANQGSEA. The CDR3 is made up of 13 amino acids. The CDR3 is CSVRRRGTETQYF. DNA of the CDR3: TGCAGCGTTCGACGCAGGGGGACGGAGACCCAGTACTTC.

The chain joins TRBV13 to TRBJ2-7; 9 bases match TRBD1. With 1 base clipped from V and 0 bases from J, the junction kept 10 bases outside the gene matches. Germline V CDR1 and CDR2: PRHDT, FYEKMQ (reference sequence). CDR3 length equals 18 residues. The CDR3 spells CASSLESSGTGSSYEQYF. The CDR3, as DNA: TGTGCCAGCAGCTTAGAATCGTCCGGGACAGGGAGCTCCTACGAGCAGTACTTC. The entire variable domain, with the rest obtained from reference TRBV13 and TRBJ2-7, is as follows: AAGVIQSPRHLIKEKRETATLKCYPIPRHDTVYWYQQGPGQDPQFLISFYEKMQSDKGSIPDRFSAQQFSDYHSELNMSSLELGDSALYFCASSLESSGTGSSYEQYFGPGTRLTVT.

V is TRBV7-2 and J is TRBJ1-5; 8 bases map to TRBD1. The CDR3 consists of 15 residues. The V segment lost 1 base and the J segment 5 bases; nucleotides outside the gene matches: 4. Germline assignment: CDR1 SGHTA and CDR2 FQGNSA. CDR3 nucleotide sequence: TGTGCCAGCAGCTTAGGGCAGGGGGCGCATCAGCCCCAGCATTTT. Its protein is CASSLGQGAHQPQHF. The whole variable domain, remainder taken from reference TRBV7-2 and TRBJ1-5, is GAGVSQSPSNKVTEKGKDVELRCDPISGHTALYWYRQSLGQGLEFLIYFQGNSAPDKSGLPSDRFSAERTGGSVSTLTIQRTQQEDSAVYLCASSLGQGAHQPQHFGDGTRLSIL.

The rearrangement links TRBV15 to TRBJ2-7; D perhaps matches TRBD2 (5 bases). Germline CDR1 LNHNV, CDR2 YYDKDF (reference sequence). V was trimmed by 1 base and J by 4 bases, leaving 11 bases between them. The CDR3 has 14 amino acids. The CDR3 region is CATSRGADSYEQYF. The CDR3 nucleotides are TGTGCCACCAGCAGAGGAGCGGACTCTTACGAGCAGTACTTC.

The CDR3 region is CASSPSKGTVKPDTQYF. The CDR3 DNA is TGTGCCAGCAGCCCTTCGAAAGGGACAGTGAAACCAGATACGCAGTATTTT. The chain combines TRBV28 with TRBJ2-3, with TRBD1 matching over 7 bases. V shed 6 bases, J shed 4 bases, and the junction held 16 bases outside the gene matches. CDR1 and CDR2 from the germline V gene are MDHEN and SYDVKM. CDR3 length: 17 amino acids.

The gene calls are TRBV4-3 and TRBJ2-1; 9 bases align to TRBD2. The germline gives CDR1 LGHNA, CDR2 YSLEER. The CDR3 consists of 17 residues. Germline trimming cut 1 base from V and 0 bases from J; bases unmatched to any gene: 4. Here the CDR3 DNA reads TGCGCCAGCAGCCAAGGACTAGCGGAACGCTCCTACAATGAGCAGTTCTTC. It codes for CASSQGLAERSYNEQFF.

The rearrangement uses TRBV27 and TRBJ2-7; 12 positions match TRBD2. Looked up from germline, CDR1 is MNHEY and CDR2 is SMNVEV (reference sequence). V dropped 9 bases and J dropped 2; count of bases not matched to a gene: 5. The CDR3 consists of 14 residues. CDR3 nucleotides: TGTGCCAGTGTCTCTAGCGGGAGGGCCTACGAGCAGTACTTC. As protein: CASVSSGRAYEQYF.

The chain recombines TRBV7-2 with TRBJ2-3, with a possible D match to TRBD2 (5 bases). The CDR3 loop spans 14 amino acids. Germline CDR1 reads SGHTA; CDR2 reads FQGNSA. Trimming left V 5 bases short and J 6 bases short, with 15 bases between. The CDR3 DNA sequence: TGTGCCAGCAGCGAACGGGGTTCGTGGGATACGCAGTATTTT. Residues: CASSERGSWDTQYF.

In this sample, this clone turned up once. CDR3 in amino acids: CASSIWFGLAGGPQDTQYF. The CDR3 DNA is TGTGCCAGTAGTATTTGGTTTGGACTAGCGGGAGGGCCCCAAGATACGCAGTATTTT. V gene TRBV19 combines with J gene TRBJ2-3; 15 bases match TRBD2. CDR1 and CDR2 (germline): LNHDA, SQIVND (reference sequence). The CDR3 covers 19 residues. V was clipped by 3 bases and J by 5 bases; unmatched bases: 12.